The 25 T cell receptor beta chains in this list originate from one sample, sequenced in a study of blood T cell repertoires in COVID-19. Profiled with immunoSEQ multiplex PCR; TCRdb holds only in-frame clones, not every one. The sample includes about 170,000 clones, approximately 91% of them seen just once. Sequenced sample: peripheral blood. The receptors were sampled from a man aged 18 to 29 with COVID-19, enrolled during active disease.

J is TRBJ2-1 and V is TRBV7-2, with D perhaps matching TRBD2 (5 bases). The CDR3 has 16 residues. Germline CDR1 reads SGHTA; CDR2 reads FQGNSA. Trimming cost V 2 bases and J 4 bases, with 15 bases left between them. This CDR3 reads CASSLTGHGGYNEQFF. The CDR3, as DNA: TGTGCCAGCAGCTTAACGGGCCACGGAGGTTACAATGAGCAGTTCTTC. The whole variable domain, remainder taken from reference TRBV7-2 and TRBJ2-1, is GAGVSQSPSNKVTEKGKDVELRCDPISGHTALYWYRQSLGQGLEFLIYFQGNSAPDKSGLPSDRFSAERTGGSVSTLTIQRTQQEDSAVYLCASSLTGHGGYNEQFFGPGTRLTVL.

CDR3 region: CASSTGSEQYF. CDR3 nucleotide sequence: TGTGCCAGCAGCACGGGGAGCGAGCAGTACTTC. The chain is built from TRBV7-9 and TRBJ2-7, with D possibly being TRBD2 (5 bases). Trimming took off 5 bases at V and 6 bases at J, with 8 bases between the two ends. The CDR3 has 11 amino acids. Per germline, CDR1 SEHNR and CDR2 FQNEAQ (reference sequence).

The chain recombines TRBV6-5 with TRBJ1-3; D is unclear. V was clipped by 0 bases and J by 0 bases, with 9 bases between them. The CDR3 extends over 16 amino acids. CDR1 MNHEY and CDR2 SVGAGI come from the germline V gene. The CDR3 sequence is CASSYSGGYSGNTIYF. The DNA of the CDR3 is TGTGCCAGCAGTTACTCTGGCGGCTACTCTGGAAACACCATATATTTT.

The chain couples TRBV6-2 or TRBV6-3 to TRBJ2-6, with 10 positions matching TRBD2. Trimming took 0 bases from V and 4 from J; bases not matched to a gene: 12. The CDR3 is 20 residues long. Germline CDR1 reads MNHEY; CDR2 reads SVGEGT. Here the CDR3 reads CASSYSGFVGTSAGANVLTF. The CDR3 DNA follows: TGTGCCAGCAGTTACTCAGGCTTCGTTGGGACTAGCGCCGGGGCCAACGTCCTGACTTTC.

The chain links TRBV3-1 (or the pseudogene TRBV3-2) to TRBJ2-7; D unresolved. Trimming left V 4 bases short and J 1 base short, with 8 bases between. This CDR3 has 13 amino acids. The germline V gene encodes CDR1 LGHDT and CDR2 YNNKEL (reference sequence). CDR3 DNA: TGTGCCAGCAGCCTGGCCAGATCCTACGAGCAGTACTTC. It is translated as CASSLARSYEQYF.

This rearrangement joins TRBV19 to TRBJ2-5, with 10 positions matching TRBD1. CDR1 and CDR2 (germline): LNHDA, SQIVND (reference sequence). The CDR3 is 15 residues long. The junction had 3 bases not matched to a gene; V was cut back by 1 base and J by 4 bases. The CDR3 reads CASSIGQGAGETQYF. The CDR3 DNA follows: TGTGCCAGTAGTATAGGACAGGGGGCAGGAGAGACCCAGTACTTC. The full variable domain, its missing parts supplied by reference TRBV19 and TRBJ2-5, is DGGITQSPKYLFRKEGQNVTLSCEQNLNHDAMYWYRQDPGQGLRLIYYSQIVNDFQKGDIAEGYSVSREKKESFPLTVTSAQKNPTAFYLCASSIGQGAGETQYFGPGTRLLVL.

This clone was detected once. The chain joins TRBV29-1 to TRBJ1-2; D is perhaps TRBD1 (6 bases). Trimming cost V 7 bases and J 5 bases, with 14 bases left between them. The CDR3 extends over 12 amino acids. Germline CDR1 reads SQVTM; CDR2 reads ANQGSEA. The DNA for the CDR3 is TGCAGCGCAGGGGACACACCATATGGCTACACCTTC. Residues: CSAGDTPYGYTF.

This clone has a single count. A read error may account for a junction end that differs from germline. The chain is built from TRBV7-2 and TRBJ1-4, with 9 bases lining up with TRBD1. This CDR3 comprises 15 residues. Germline V CDR1 and CDR2: SGHTA, FQGNSA. Written as DNA, the CDR3 is TGTGCCAGCAGCCTCGACAGGGGGAGGGGTGAAAAACTGCTTTTT. Protein product: CASSLDRGRGEKLLF.

The chain combines TRBV7-9 with TRBJ1-1; 9 bases align to TRBD1. CDR3 length equals 15 residues. The germline V gene has CDR1 SEHNR and CDR2 FQNEAQ (reference sequence). With 1 base clipped from V and 3 bases from J, the junction kept 3 bases outside the gene matches. The CDR3 nucleotides are TGTGCCAGCAGCTTAGTTAGGACAGGGGACACTGAAGCTTTCTTT. Its translation is CASSLVRTGDTEAFF. Full variable domain (outside the CDR3, taken from reference TRBV7-9 and TRBJ1-1): DTGVSQNPRHKITKRGQNVTFRCDPISEHNRLYWYRQTLGQGPEFLTYFQNEAQLEKSRLLSDRFSAERPKGSFSTLEIQRTEQGDSAMYLCASSLVRTGDTEAFFGQGTRLTVV.

The V call is TRBV6-6, the J call TRBJ2-2, with 10 bases aligning to TRBD1. Germline V gene data show CDR1 as MNHNY and CDR2 as SVGAGI (reference sequence). The CDR3 spans 15 residues. Trimming cost V 5 bases and J 4 bases; bases outside gene matches: 4. The CDR3 protein is CASSPWTGGTGELFF. The DNA of the CDR3 is TGTGCCAGCAGTCCGTGGACAGGGGGCACCGGGGAGCTGTTTTTT.

The genes are TRBV28 and TRBJ2-3; D unclear. Trimming left V 6 bases short and J 1 base short, with 23 bases between. Germline CDR1 reads MDHEN; CDR2 reads SYDVKM. The CDR3 is made up of 18 amino acids. Written as DNA, the CDR3 is TGTGCCAGCAGCCCCGGTCCCAAGAGAAGTCTTGGCACAGATACGCAGTATTTT. Protein: CASSPGPKRSLGTDTQYF.

The sample holds one count of this clone. The rearrangement uses TRBV21-1 and TRBJ2-1; TRBD2, as called in the table, went unchecked against the DNA. TRBV21-1 is a documented pseudogene. The CDR3 runs to 12 residues. The CDR3 loop reads CASSYISNEQFF. CDR3 DNA sequence: TGTGCCAGCAGCTATATATCCAATGAGCAGTTCTTC.

The chain employs TRBV20-1 and TRBJ2-1; the match to TRBD2 covers 11 bases. The germline V gene encodes CDR1 DFQATT and CDR2 SNEGSKA (reference sequence). Losses at the gene ends were 3 bases for V and 10 bases for J; bases not matched to a gene: 8. The CDR3 extends over 14 amino acids. CDR3 DNA sequence: TGCAGTGCTAGTATGGCTAGCGGGAGGAGAGAGCAGTTCTTC. Translation: CSASMASGRREQFF.

The rearrangement links TRBV14 to TRBJ2-5; the match to TRBD1 covers 7 bases. V was clipped by 6 bases and J by 3 bases; unmatched bases: 13. In germline, CDR1 is SGHDN, CDR2 FVKESK. The CDR3 is 16 residues long. The CDR3 DNA sequence: TGTGCCAGCAGTCGACAGGGTCATCCCCGGAAAGAGACCCAGTACTTC. It codes for CASSRQGHPRKETQYF.

The chain joins TRBV27 to TRBJ1-1, with TRBD1 identical over 7 bases. Germline V gene data show CDR1 as MNHEY and CDR2 as SMNVEV (reference sequence). This CDR3 has 16 residues. The ends lost 3 bases at V and 5 bases at J; junction bases unmatched: 12. The CDR3 here is CASSFTGATLRTEAFF. CDR3 DNA: TGTGCCAGCAGTTTTACAGGGGCCACCCTCCGAACTGAAGCTTTCTTT.

The chain carries TRBV5-1 and TRBJ1-4, with D perhaps matching TRBD1 (6 bases). Trimming cost V 4 bases and J 6 bases, with 13 bases left between them. The CDR3 sequence is 14 residues long. Germline V gives CDR1 SGHRS, CDR2 YFSETQ. The CDR3 spells CASSHRVKDEKLFF. CDR3 DNA sequence: TGCGCCAGCAGCCACAGGGTTAAGGATGAAAAACTGTTTTTT.

The chain uses TRBV9 and TRBJ2-1, with 8 positions matching TRBD2. V dropped 4 bases and J dropped 4; count of bases not matched to a gene: 13. This CDR3 is built from 17 residues. The germline V gene has CDR1 SGDLS and CDR2 YYNGEE. The CDR3 bases are TGTGCCAGCAGCACCGAGACCGGGACTAGGGTTTACAATGAGCAGTTCTTC. This sequence encodes CASSTETGTRVYNEQFF.

V and J are TRBV3-1 (or the pseudogene TRBV3-2) and TRBJ2-7; D is undetermined. The germline V gene encodes CDR1 LGHDT and CDR2 YNNKEL (reference sequence). The V end was cut by 0 bases, the J end by 2 bases, with 8 bases between. The CDR3 extends over 14 amino acids. CDR3 DNA sequence: TGTGCCAGCAGCCAAGAGGCCCAAGCCTACGAGCAGTACTTC. Translation gives CASSQEAQAYEQYF.

The chain employs TRBV3-1 (or the pseudogene TRBV3-2) and TRBJ2-5, with D possibly TRBD1 on 6 matching bases. The CDR3 extends over 13 amino acids. Trimming removed 3 bases from V and 5 bases from J, with 10 bases in between. Germline V gene sequence: CDR1 LGHDT, CDR2 YNNKEL (reference sequence). The CDR3 region is CASSQPGVETQYF. DNA for the CDR3: TGTGCCAGCAGCCAGCCAGGGGTTGAGACCCAGTACTTC.

V is TRBV28 and J is TRBJ1-2, with D uncertain. The CDR3 is 12 amino acids. The ends were cut back, 3 bases at V and 8 bases at J, with 10 bases in the middle. Germline V gives CDR1 MDHEN, CDR2 SYDVKM. The DNA for the CDR3 is TGTGCCAGCAGTTTCCGGTTCAGGGGCTACACCTTC. This codes for CASSFRFRGYTF.

The rearrangement uses TRBV5-1 and TRBJ2-7; the match to TRBD2 covers 9 bases. This CDR3 has 16 residues. The V gene end was trimmed by 0 bases and the J gene end by 1 base; junction bases not matched to a gene: 5. The germline V gene has CDR1 SGHRS and CDR2 YFSETQ. The CDR3 sequence: CASSLVLAGPSYEQYF. The CDR3 DNA is TGCGCCAGCAGCTTGGTTCTAGCGGGACCGTCCTACGAGCAGTACTTC.

V gene TRBV9 combines with J gene TRBJ2-7; 7 nucleotides agree with TRBD2. The CDR3 covers 13 residues. Trimming took 0 bases from V and 6 from J; bases not matched to a gene: 3. Germline V lookup: CDR1 SGDLS, CDR2 YYNGEE. The DNA of the CDR3 is TGTGCCAGCAGCGTAGTAGGGAGGGGCGAGCAGTACTTC. It is translated as CASSVVGRGEQYF.

This sequence joins TRBV6-5 and TRBJ1-1; TRBD1 matches at 7 bases. CDR1 and CDR2 (germline): MNHEY, SVGAGI. This CDR3 is built from 14 residues. With V trimmed by 7 bases and J by 0 bases, 5 bases remained unmatched. The CDR3 spells CASTSGGMNTEAFF. The CDR3 DNA reads as TGTGCCAGCACGTCAGGGGGGATGAACACTGAAGCTTTCTTT.

This rearrangement joins TRBV28 to TRBJ2-7; D unresolved. CDR1 and CDR2 (germline): MDHEN, SYDVKM. V was clipped by 2 bases and J by 2 bases, with 10 bases between them. The CDR3 covers 14 residues. Here the CDR3 DNA reads TGTGCCAGCAGTTTACGTCACAGCACCTACGAGCAGTACTTC. Its protein product is CASSLRHSTYEQYF.

In this sample, this clone turned up a few times. The chain couples TRBV7-8 to TRBJ1-2; 10 bases fit TRBD1. Germline V gives CDR1 SGHVS, CDR2 FQNEAQ. The V gene end was trimmed by 4 bases and the J gene end by 0 bases; junction bases not matched to a gene: 11. This CDR3 region has 18 residues. CDR3 nucleotides: TGTGCCAGCAGCTCCGGGGACAGGGGCGCGTTCACTAACTATGGCTACACCTTC. This translates into CASSSGDRGAFTNYGYTF.